This TCR beta chain comes out of a study of cytomegalovirus exposure and HLA in healthy donors. Study-wide findings and caveats: Later on, a genetic analysis was performed. It linked a missense variant in DCLRE1C with V- and J-gene trimming of TCR beta. The study reported that TCR beta sequences accurately predicted HLA-A and HLA-B alleles in most subjects.

Germline CDR1 MDHEN, CDR2 SYDVKM. V lost 5 bases, J lost 5 bases, and 18 bases stayed unmatched. This CDR3 has 18 amino acids. For this clone: Its specificity is not known.

13 Jbeta primers and 60 Vbeta primers were used for the PCR. Original processing notes: Around 12 million of 75 million to 85 million unique TCR beta chains were shared, per a later count. Clones were sequenced by immunoSEQ multiplex PCR, and TCRdb holds only the in-frame ones, with some missing. That table supplies the V and J calls and clone size; D and trimming were determined from the DNA. Here the sample spans about 130,000 clones, about three quarters being singletons. This chain uses TRBV28 with TRBJ2-7, with 10 bases lining up with TRBD1. The TCR comes from a female donor in good health and CMV-seronegative. Sequencing was performed on PBMCs. CDR3: CASSPGVVGTGESHEQYF. In DNA, the CDR3 is TGTGCCAGCAGTCCCGGGGTGGTTGGGACAGGGGAGTCCCACGAGCAGTACTTC.